This T cell receptor beta chain came from a study of T cells after yellow fever vaccination (dated by TCRdb to the late 2010s). About the full investigation: Libraries from fractions with low cell numbers were prepared with the SMART-Seq v4 Ultra Low Input RNA kit. Blood was drawn at multiple timepoints before and after primary and secondary immunization, with bulk PBMC replicates and cell subsets isolated. To track T-cell clones before and after primary and booster YFV17D yellow fever vaccination, bulk TCR alpha and beta repertoires were sequenced longitudinally. Two healthy male donors made up the cohort, one aged 18 to 30 years and the other aged 30 to 40 years. Broad study findings and their caveats: Because only a couple of donors were included in the study, the extent to which the findings can be generalized is limited. After the booster, most clones that had expanded after primary vaccination were detected again (around 96% of CD4 and under 90% of CD8), suggesting broad maintenance of memory. Compared with the primary T-cell response, the secondary T-cell response was weaker but faster, peaking on day 5 rather than day 15. Computational filtering was needed because FACS-sorted repertoires could contain abundant contaminating clonotypes from the bulk population. A small fraction of clonotypes appeared in both the CD4 and CD8 compartments, likely as a result of convergent recombination.

TCR cDNA was synthesized by 5'RACE template switching, which introduced a universal primer site and unique molecular identifiers. Priming of cDNA synthesis was performed from both the TCR alpha and TCR beta constant segments. Libraries were amplified in two PCR steps, with sample barcodes and sequencing adapters added in the second step. Libraries were sequenced on Illumina HiSeq 2500 (2x100 bp) or NovaSeq (2x150 bp). The original methods were these. MIGEC was used to demultiplex reads and collapse the reads into UMI consensus sequences, and MiXCR was used for V(D)J alignment. Using edgeR on replicate PBMC samples, clonotypes were called vaccine-responding if FDR was below 0.01 and the log2 fold change was above 5 up to day 15. CD4 or CD8 identity was assigned to each bulk clonotype according to whether the clonotype was present at higher abundance in the sequenced CD4 repertoire or the sequenced CD8 repertoire. TCRdb trimmed the raw reads at Q25, called clones with MiXCR and kept productive beta chains. CDR3 protein sequences are deduplicated, and each keeps its most common genes and DNA. TCRdb, rather than the study authors, made the V and J calls. Across this sample there are around 250,000 distinct CDR3 sequences, with less than 9% seen only once. Roughly 0.9% of the sample is held by the ten biggest clonotypes.

Sample treatment or condition, as interpreted from the label and publication: live attenuated yellow fever vaccine strain. A standard Ficoll-Paque protocol was used to isolate PBMCs from peripheral blood. Dynabeads CD4 and CD8 positive selection kits were used to isolate CD4 and CD8 T-cell fractions. RNA was extracted with TriZol from bulk PBMCs, CD4 and CD8 fractions, and dextramer-positive and dextramer-negative fractions. As to this clonotype: Its antigen is not yet known. No quality values exist for individual bases; no much larger clone is one base distant.

CDR1 is given as DFQATT and CDR2 as SNEGSKA, both from the germline V gene (reference sequence). The CDR3 has 15 amino acids, counting the end cysteine and phenylalanine. The DNA shown is the 45-base CDR3, in frame from base 1. The V and J ends are trimmed by 0 bases and 8 bases, leaving 16 bases between them. The chain is made from TRBV20-1 and TRBJ2-2; the D gene is perhaps TRBD1 or TRBD2, each of them matching over 5 bases. The sample consisted of CD4+ T cells sorted from PBMCs, taken 15 days after the yellow fever booster vaccination. This receptor was identified in a man between 25 and 39 years old who received the YFV17D yellow fever vaccine. The sequenced DNA: TGCAGTGCTAGAGATTCGGGGACGGTGACGGGGGAGCTGTTTTTT. This sequence encodes CSARDSGTVTGELFF.